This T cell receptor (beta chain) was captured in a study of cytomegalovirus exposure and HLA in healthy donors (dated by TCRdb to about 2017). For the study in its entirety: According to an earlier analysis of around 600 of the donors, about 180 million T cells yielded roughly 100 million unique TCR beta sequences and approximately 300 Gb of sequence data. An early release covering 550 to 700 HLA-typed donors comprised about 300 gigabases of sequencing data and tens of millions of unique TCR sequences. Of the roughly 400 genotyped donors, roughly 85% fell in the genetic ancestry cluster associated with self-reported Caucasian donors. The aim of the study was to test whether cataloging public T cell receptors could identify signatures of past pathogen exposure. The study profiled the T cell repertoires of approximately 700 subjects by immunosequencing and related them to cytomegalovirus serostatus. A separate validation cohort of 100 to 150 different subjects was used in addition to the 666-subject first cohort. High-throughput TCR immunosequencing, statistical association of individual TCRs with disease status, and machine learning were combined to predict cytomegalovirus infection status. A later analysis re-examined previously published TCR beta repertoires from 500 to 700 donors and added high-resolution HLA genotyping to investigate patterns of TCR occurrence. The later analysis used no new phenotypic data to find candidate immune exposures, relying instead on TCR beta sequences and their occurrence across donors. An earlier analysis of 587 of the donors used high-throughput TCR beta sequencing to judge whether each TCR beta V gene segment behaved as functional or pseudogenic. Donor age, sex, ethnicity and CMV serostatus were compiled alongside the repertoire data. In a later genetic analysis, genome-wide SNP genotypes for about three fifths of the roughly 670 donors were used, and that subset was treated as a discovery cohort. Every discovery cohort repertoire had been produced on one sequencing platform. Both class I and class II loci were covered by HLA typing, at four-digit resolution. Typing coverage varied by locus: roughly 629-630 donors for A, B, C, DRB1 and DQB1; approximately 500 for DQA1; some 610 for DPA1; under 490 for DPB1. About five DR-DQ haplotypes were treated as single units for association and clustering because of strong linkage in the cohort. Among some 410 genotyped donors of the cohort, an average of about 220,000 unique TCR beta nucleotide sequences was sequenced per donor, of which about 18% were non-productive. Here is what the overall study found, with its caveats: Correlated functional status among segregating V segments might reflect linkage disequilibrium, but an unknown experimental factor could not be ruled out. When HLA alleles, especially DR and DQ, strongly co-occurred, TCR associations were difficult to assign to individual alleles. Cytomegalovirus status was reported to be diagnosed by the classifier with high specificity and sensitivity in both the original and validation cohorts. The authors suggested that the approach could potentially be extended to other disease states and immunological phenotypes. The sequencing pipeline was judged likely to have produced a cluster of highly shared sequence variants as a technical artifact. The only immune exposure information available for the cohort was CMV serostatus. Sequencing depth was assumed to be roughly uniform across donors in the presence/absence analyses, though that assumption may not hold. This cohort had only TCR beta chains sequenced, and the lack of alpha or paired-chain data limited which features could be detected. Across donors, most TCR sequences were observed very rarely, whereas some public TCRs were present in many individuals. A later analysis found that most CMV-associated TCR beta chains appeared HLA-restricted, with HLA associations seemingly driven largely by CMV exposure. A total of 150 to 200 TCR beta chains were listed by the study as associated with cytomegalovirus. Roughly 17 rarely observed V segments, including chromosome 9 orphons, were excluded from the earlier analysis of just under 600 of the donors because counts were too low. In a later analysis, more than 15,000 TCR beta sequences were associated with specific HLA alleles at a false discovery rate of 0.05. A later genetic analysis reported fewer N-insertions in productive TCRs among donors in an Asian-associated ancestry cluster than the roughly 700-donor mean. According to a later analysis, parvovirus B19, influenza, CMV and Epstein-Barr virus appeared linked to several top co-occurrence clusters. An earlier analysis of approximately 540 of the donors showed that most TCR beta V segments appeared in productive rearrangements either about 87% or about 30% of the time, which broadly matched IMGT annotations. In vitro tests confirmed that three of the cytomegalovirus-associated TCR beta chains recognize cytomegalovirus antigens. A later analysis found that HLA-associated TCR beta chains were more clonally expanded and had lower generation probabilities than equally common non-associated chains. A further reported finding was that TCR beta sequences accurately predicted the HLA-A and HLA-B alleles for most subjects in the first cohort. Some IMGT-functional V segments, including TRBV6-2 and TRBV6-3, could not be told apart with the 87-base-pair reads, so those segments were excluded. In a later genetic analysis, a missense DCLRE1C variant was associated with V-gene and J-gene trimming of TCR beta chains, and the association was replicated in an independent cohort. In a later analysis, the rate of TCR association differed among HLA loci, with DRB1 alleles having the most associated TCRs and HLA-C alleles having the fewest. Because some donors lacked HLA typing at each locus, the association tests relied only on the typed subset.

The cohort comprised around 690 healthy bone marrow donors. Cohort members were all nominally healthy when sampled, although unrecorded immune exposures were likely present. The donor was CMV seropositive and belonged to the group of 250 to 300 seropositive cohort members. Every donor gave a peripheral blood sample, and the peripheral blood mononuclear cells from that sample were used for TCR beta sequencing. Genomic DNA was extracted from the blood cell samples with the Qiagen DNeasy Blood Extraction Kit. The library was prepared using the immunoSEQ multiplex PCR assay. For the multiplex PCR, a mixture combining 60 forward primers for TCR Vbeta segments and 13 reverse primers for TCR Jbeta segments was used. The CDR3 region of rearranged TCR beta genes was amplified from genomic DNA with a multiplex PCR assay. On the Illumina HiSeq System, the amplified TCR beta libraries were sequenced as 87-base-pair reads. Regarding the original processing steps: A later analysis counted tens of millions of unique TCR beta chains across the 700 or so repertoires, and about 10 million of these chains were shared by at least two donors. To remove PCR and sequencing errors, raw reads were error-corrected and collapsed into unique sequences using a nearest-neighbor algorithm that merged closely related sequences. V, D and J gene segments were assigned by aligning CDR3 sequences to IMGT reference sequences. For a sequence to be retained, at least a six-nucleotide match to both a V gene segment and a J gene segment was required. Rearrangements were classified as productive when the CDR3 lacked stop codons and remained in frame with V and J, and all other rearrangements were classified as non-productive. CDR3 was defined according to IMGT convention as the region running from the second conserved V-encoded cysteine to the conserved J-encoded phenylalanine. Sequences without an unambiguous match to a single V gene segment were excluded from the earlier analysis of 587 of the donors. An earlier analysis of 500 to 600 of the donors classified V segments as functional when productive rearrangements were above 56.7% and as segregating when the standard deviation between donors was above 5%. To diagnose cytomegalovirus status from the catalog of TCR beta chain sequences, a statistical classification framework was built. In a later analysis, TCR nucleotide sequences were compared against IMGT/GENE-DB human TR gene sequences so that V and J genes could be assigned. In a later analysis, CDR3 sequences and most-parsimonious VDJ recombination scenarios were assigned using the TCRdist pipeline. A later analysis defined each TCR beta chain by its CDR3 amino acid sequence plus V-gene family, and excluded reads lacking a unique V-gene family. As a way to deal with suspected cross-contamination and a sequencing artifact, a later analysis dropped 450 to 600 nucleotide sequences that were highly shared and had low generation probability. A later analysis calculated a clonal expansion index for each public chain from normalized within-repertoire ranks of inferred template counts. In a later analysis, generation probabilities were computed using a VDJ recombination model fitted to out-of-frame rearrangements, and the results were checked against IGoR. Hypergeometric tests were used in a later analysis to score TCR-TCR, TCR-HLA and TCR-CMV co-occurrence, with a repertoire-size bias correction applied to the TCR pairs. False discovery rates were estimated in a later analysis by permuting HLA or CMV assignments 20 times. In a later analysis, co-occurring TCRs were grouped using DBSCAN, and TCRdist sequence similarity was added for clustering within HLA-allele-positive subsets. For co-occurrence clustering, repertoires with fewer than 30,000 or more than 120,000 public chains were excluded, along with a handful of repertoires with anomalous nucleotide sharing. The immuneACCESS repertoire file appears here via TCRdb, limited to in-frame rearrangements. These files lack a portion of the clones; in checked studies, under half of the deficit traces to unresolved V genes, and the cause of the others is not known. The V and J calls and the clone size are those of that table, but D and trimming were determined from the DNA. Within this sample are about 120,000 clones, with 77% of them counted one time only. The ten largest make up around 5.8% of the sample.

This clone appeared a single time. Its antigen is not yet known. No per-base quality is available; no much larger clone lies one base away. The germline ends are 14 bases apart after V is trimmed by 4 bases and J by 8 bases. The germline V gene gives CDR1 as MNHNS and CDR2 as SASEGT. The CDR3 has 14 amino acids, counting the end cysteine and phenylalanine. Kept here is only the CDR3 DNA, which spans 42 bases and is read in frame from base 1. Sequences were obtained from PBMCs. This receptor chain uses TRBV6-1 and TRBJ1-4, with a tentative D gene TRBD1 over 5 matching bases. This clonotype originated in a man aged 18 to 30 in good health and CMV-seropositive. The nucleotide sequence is TGTGCCAGCAGTGTAGGGGTGATGGAAGAAAAACTGTTTTTT. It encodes CASSVGVMEEKLFF.